This TCR beta chain was sequenced during a study of blood T cell repertoires in COVID-19. The V and J ends lost 0 bases and 8 bases respectively, with 11 bases between them. This CDR3 has 14 amino acids. Germline lookup yields CDR1 LGHDT and CDR2 YNNKEL (reference sequence). Sequencing was performed with immunoSEQ multiplex PCR; in TCRdb, only in-frame clones are kept and a portion is missing. The table has around 290,000 clones, 70% to 90% seen once. The sequence came from a woman in her 50s who had recovered from COVID-19. Sequencing was performed on peripheral blood. This chain links TRBV3-1 (or the pseudogene TRBV3-2) with TRBJ2-1; a weak D match, TRBD2 (6 bases). The CDR3: CASSQDRGIDEQFF. CDR3 DNA: TGTGCCAGCAGCCAAGATCGGGGGATAGATGAGCAGTTCTTC.